This section outlines one TCR beta chain sequence together with its context. Assay: immunoSEQ multiplex PCR; the TCRdb copy retains only in-frame clones and omits some. The sample lists roughly 40,000 clones, roughly 90% occurring once. Trimming took off 3 bases at V and 6 bases at J, with 6 bases between the two ends. CDR1 and CDR2 (germline): DFQATT, SNEGSKA (reference sequence). This CDR3 region has 11 residues. The source of the sample is a study of OX40 agonist ivuxolimab in advanced cancers. This clonotype originated in an adult with an advanced solid tumor such as melanoma, head and neck, liver or kidney cancer. The specimen was CD4+ or CD8+ T cells sorted from blood, collected in a trial of the OX40 agonist ivuxolimab. The gene calls are TRBV20-1 and TRBJ2-1; the D is unclear. Written as DNA, the CDR3 is TGCAGTGCTAGCCATACCAATGAGCAGTTCTTC. Residues: CSASHTNEQFF.